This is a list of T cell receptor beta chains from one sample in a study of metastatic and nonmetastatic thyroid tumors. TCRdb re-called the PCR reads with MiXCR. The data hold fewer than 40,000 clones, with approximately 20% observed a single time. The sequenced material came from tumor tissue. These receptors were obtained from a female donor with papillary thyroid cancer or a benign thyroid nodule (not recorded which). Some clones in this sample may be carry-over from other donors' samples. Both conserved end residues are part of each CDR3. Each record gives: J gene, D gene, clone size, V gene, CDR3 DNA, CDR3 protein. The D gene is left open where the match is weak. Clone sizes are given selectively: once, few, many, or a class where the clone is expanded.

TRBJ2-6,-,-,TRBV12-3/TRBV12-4,TGTGCCAGCATTGATAGGACTGGGGCCAACGTCCTGACTTTC,CASIDRTGANVLTF
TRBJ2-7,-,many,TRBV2,TGTGCCAGCAGATCCGGAGGGGGTGGCGAGCAGTACTTC,CASRSGGGGEQYF
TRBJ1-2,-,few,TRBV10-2,TGCGCCAGCAGTGAGTCTGGGGCAGGTAGGGGCTACACCTTC,CASSESGAGRGYTF
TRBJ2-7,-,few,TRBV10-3,TGTGCCATCAGTGACCAGGGCGGCTACGAGCAGTACTTC,CAISDQGGYEQYF
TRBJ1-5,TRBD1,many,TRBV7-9,TGTGCCAGCAGCCTAGGGGGCCACGGCAATCAGCCCCAGCATTTT,CASSLGGHGNQPQHF
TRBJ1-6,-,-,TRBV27,TGTGCCAGCAGTTTAGCAGGGTCCGGCTCACCCCTCCACTTT,CASSLAGSGSPLHF
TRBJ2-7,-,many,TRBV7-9,TGTGCCAGCAGCTTAGGAACCCCCTACGAGCAGTACTTC,CASSLGTPYEQYF
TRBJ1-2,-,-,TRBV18,TGTGCCAGCTCACCCACTCCAGATAACTATGGCTACACCTTC,CASSPTPDNYGYTF
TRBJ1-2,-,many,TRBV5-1,TGCGCCAGCAGCTTGGATGGGAAAGGCTACACCTTC,CASSLDGKGYTF
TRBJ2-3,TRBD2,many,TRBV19,TGTGCCAGTAGTATACTAGCGGGGGGCTTGGATACGCAGTATTTT,CASSILAGGLDTQYF
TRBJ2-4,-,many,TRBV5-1,TGCGCCAGCATGAGGGCACCAGGTCAAAACATTCAGTACTTC,CASMRAPGQNIQYF
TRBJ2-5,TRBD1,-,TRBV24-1,TGTGCCACCAGTGCCGGGACAGGGATCGAGACCCAGTACTTC,CATSAGTGIETQYF
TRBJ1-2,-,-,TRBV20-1,TGCAGTGCCGTAGTGGGGGTAACTTATGGCTACACCTTC,CSAVVGVTYGYTF
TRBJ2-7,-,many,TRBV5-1,TGCGCCAGCAGTACAGGACAGACCTCCTACGAGCAGTACTTC,CASSTGQTSYEQYF
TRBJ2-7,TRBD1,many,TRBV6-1,TGTGCCAGCAGTAGATTCCGGGACAGCTCCTACGAGCAGTACTTC,CASSRFRDSSYEQYF
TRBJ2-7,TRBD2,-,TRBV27,TGTGCCAGCAGTTTAAACCCTAGCGGGATAGGTGAGTATTACTTC,CASSLNPSGIGEYYF
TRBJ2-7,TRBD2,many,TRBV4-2,TGTGCCAGCAGCCAAGGAAGGAGCGGGATAGTATTTGGGCCCTACGAGCAGTACTTC,CASSQGRSGIVFGPYEQYF
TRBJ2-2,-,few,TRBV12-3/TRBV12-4,TGTGCCAGCAGCCTTCAGGGGAAGGTCGGCGAACTGTTTTTT,CASSLQGKVGELFF
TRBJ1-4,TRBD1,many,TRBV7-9,TGTGCCAGCAGCTTAGAGGGGGCGCGTAATGAAAAACTGTTTTTT,CASSLEGARNEKLFF